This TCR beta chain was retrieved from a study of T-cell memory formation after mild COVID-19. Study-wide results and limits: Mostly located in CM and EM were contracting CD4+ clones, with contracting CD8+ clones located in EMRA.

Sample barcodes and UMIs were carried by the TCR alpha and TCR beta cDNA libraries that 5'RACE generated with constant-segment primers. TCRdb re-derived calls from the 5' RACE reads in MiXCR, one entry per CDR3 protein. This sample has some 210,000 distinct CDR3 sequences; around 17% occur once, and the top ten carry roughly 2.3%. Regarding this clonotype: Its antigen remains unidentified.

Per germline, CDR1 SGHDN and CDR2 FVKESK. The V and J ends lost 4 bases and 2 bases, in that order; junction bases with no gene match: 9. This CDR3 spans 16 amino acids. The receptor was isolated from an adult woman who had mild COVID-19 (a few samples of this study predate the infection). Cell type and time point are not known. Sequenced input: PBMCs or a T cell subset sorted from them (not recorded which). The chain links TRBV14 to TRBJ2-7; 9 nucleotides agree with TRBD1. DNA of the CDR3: TGTGCCAGCAGCCCCTGGGACAGGGCCCTGCCCTACGAGCAGTACTTC. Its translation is CASSPWDRALPYEQYF. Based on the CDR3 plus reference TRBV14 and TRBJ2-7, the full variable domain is EAGVTQFPSHSVIEKGQTVTLRCDPISGHDNLYWYRRVMGKEIKFLLHFVKESKQDESGMPNNRFLAERTGGTYSTLKVQPAELEDSGVYFCASSPWDRALPYEQYFGPGTRLTVT.